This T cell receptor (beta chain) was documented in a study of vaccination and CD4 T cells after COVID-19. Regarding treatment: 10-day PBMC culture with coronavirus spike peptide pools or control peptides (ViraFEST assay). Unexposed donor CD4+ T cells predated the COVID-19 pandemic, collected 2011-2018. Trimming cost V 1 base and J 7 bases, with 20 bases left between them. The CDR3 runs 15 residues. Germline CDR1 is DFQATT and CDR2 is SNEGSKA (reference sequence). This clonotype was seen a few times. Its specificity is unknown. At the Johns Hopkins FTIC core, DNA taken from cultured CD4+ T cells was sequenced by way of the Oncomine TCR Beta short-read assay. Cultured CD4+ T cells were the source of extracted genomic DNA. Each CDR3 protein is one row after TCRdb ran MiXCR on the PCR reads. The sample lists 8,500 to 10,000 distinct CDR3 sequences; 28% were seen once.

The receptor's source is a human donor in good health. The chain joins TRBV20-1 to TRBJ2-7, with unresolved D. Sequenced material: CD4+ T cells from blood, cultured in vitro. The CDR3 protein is CSARVHRAGGWEQYF. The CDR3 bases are TGCAGTGCTAGAGTCCACCGGGCCGGCGGTTGGGAGCAGTACTTC.